This T cell receptor (beta chain) stems from a study of T cells after yellow fever vaccination. Study-level information: Low-cell-number fractions underwent preparation using SMART-Seq v4 Ultra Low Input. Study results and limitations: In FACS-sorted repertoires, abundant clonotypes from the bulk population could appear as contaminants.

Concerning this clonotype: Its specificity is unknown.

5'RACE template switching added a universal primer site and UMIs to TCR cDNA. One entry per CDR3 protein, called by TCRdb with MiXCR from the 5' RACE reads. The sample carries just under 600,000 distinct CDR3 sequences, approximately 15% recorded once. The ends were cut back, 0 bases at V and 4 bases at J, with 11 bases in the middle. This CDR3 spans 15 amino acids. Germline-derived CDR1 and CDR2 are SGHRS and YFSETQ. The chain links TRBV5-1 to TRBJ2-1, with D possibly TRBD2 on 5 matching bases. The clonotype originates from a man in his thirties or forties who received the YFV17D yellow fever vaccine. This specimen was PBMCs, taken on the day of the yellow fever booster vaccination. The CDR3 spells CASSLVGGRYNEQFF. DNA of the CDR3: TGCGCCAGCAGCTTGGTCGGAGGTAGATACAATGAGCAGTTCTTC.